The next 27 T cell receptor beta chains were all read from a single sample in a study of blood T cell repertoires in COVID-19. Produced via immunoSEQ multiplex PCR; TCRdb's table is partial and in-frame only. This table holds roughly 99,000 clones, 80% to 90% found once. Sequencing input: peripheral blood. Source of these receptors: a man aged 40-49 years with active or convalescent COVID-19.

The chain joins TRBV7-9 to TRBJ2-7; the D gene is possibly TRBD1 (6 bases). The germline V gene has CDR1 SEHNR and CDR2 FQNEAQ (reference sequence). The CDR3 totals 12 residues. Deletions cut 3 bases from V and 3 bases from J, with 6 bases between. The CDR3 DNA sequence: TGTGCCAGCAGCTTCAGGGGCTACGAGCAGTACTTC. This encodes CASSFRGYEQYF.

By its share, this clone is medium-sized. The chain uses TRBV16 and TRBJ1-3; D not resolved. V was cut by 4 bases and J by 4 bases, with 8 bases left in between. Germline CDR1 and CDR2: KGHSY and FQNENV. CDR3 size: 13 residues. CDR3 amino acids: CASSLGLGNTIYF. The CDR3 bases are TGTGCCAGCAGCCTCGGTCTCGGAAACACCATATATTTT.

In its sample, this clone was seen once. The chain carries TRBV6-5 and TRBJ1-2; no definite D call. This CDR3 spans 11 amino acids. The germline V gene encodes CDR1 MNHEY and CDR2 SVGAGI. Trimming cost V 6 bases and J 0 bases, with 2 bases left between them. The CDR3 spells CASSTNYGYTF. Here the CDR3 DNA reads TGTGCCAGCAGCACTAACTATGGCTACACCTTC.

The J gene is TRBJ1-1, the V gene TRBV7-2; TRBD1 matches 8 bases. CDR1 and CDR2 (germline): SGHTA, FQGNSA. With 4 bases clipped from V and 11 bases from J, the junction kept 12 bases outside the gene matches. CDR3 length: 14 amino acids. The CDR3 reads CASSYWTLDRAAFF. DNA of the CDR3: TGTGCCAGCAGCTATTGGACCCTGGACAGGGCTGCTTTCTTT. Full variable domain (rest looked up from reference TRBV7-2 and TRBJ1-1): GAGVSQSPSNKVTEKGKDVELRCDPISGHTALYWYRQSLGQGLEFLIYFQGNSAPDKSGLPSDRFSAERTGGSVSTLTIQRTQQEDSAVYLCASSYWTLDRAAFFGQGTRLTVV.

CDR3: CASSYGIAGGTDTQYF. Here the CDR3 DNA reads TGTGCCAGCAGTTATGGAATAGCGGGGGGGACAGATACGCAGTATTTT. This rearrangement joins TRBV6-2 or TRBV6-3 to TRBJ2-3, with TRBD2 identical over 11 bases. V trimming: 3 bases; J trimming: 3 bases; junction bases outside the gene matches: 5. Germline V CDR1 and CDR2: MNHEY, SVGEGT. This CDR3 contains 16 residues.

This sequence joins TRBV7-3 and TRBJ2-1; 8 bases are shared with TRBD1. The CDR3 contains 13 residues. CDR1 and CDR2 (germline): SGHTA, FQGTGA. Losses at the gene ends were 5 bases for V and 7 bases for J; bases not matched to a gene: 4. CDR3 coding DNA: TGTGCCAGCAGCCGGACAGGGCGGAATGAGCAGTTCTTC. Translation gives CASSRTGRNEQFF.

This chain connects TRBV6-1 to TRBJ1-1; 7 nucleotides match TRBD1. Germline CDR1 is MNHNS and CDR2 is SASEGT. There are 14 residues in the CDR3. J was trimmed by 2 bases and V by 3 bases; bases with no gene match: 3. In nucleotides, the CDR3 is TGTGCCAGCAGTGACACAGGGGCAAACACTGAAGCTTTCTTT. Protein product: CASSDTGANTEAFF.

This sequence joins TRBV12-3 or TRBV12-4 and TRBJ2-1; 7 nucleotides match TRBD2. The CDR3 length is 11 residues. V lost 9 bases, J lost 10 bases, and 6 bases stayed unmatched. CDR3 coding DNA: TGTGCCAGTACCGGGGGGAGGGAGCAGTTCTTC. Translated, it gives CASTGGREQFF.

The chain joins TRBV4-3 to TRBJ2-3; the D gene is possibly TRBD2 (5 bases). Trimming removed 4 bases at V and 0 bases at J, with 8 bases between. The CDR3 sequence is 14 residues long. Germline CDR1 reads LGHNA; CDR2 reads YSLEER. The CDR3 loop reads CASSRAESTDTQYF. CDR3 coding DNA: TGCGCCAGCAGCCGAGCGGAGAGCACAGATACGCAGTATTTT.

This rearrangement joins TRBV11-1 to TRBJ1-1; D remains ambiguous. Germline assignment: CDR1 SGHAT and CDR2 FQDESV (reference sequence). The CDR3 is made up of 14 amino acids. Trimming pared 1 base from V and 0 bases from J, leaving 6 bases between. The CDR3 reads CASSLVPMNTEAFF. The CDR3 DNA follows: TGTGCCAGCAGCTTAGTTCCCATGAACACTGAAGCTTTCTTT.

This chain's CDR3 is CASSVDSGGYTF. The CDR3 DNA is TGTGCCAGCAGCGTAGACAGTGGGGGCTACACCTTC. The chain carries TRBV5-4 and TRBJ1-2; possible D gene TRBD1, 5 bases. The V end lost 4 bases, the J end lost 8 bases, and 12 bases lay between the germline ends. Germline CDR1 and CDR2: SGHNT and YYREEE (reference sequence). The CDR3 sequence is 12 residues long. Drawing the rest from reference TRBV5-4 and TRBJ1-2, the complete variable domain is ETGVTQSPTHLIKTRGQQVTLRCSSQSGHNTVSWYQQALGQGPQFIFQYYREEENGRGNFPPRFSGLQFPNYSSELNVNALELDDSALYLCASSVDSGGYTFGSGTRLTVV.

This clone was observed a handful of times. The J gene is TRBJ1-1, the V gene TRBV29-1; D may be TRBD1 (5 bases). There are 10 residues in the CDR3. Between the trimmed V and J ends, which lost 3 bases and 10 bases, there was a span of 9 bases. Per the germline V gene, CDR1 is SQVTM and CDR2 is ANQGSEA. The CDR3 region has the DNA TGCAGCGTTGACGTGGGGGGAGCTTTCTTT. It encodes CSVDVGGAFF.

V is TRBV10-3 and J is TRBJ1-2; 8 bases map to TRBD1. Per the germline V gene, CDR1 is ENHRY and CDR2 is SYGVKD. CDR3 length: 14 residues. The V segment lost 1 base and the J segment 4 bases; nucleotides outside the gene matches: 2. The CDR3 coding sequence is TGTGCCATCAGTGAGTTAACAGGGGGCTATGGCTACACCTTC. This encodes CAISELTGGYGYTF.

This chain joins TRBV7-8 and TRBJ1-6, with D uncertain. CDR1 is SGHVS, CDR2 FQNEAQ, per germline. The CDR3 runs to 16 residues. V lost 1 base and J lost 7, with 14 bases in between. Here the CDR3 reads CASSLGAAVLNSPLHF. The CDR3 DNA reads TGTGCCAGCAGCTTAGGGGCTGCAGTCCTCAATTCACCCCTCCACTTT.

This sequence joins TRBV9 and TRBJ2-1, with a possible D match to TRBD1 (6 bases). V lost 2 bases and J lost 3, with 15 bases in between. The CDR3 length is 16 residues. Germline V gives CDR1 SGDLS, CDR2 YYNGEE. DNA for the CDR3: TGTGCCAGCAGCGTCAGGGGTTCCCCTTTCTACAATGAGCAGTTCTTC. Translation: CASSVRGSPFYNEQFF.

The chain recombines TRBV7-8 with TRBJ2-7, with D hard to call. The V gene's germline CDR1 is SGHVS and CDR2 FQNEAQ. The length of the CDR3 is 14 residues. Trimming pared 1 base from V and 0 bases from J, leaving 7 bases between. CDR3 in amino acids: CASSLGTISYEQYF. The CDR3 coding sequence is TGTGCCAGCAGCTTAGGCACAATCTCCTACGAGCAGTACTTC.

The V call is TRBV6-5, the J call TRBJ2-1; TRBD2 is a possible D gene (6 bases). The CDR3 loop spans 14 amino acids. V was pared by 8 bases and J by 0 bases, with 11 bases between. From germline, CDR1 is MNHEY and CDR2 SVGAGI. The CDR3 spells CASFAGSSYNEQFF. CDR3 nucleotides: TGTGCCAGCTTTGCGGGGAGCTCCTACAATGAGCAGTTCTTC.

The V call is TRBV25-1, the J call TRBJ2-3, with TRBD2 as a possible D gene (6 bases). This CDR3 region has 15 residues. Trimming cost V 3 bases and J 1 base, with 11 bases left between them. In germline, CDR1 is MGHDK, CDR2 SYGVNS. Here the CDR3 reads CASSDVADRTDTQYF. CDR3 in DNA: TGTGCCAGCAGTGATGTAGCGGACCGCACAGATACGCAGTATTTT.

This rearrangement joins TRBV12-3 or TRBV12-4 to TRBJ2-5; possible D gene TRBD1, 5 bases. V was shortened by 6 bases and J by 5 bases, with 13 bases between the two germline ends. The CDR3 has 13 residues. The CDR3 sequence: CASRIGVSETQYF. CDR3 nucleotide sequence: TGTGCCAGCAGGATAGGGGTATCGGAGACCCAGTACTTC.

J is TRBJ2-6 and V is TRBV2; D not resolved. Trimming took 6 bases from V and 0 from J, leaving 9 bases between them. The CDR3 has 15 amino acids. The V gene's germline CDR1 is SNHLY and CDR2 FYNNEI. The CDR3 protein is CASRAYSSGANVLTF. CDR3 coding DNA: TGTGCCAGCAGAGCCTACAGCTCTGGGGCCAACGTCCTGACTTTC.

Here the CDR3 reads CASSPGGGRAIGTDTQYF. CDR3 sequence (DNA): TGTGCCAGCAGCCCCGGGGGCGGGAGGGCCATTGGTACAGATACGCAGTATTTT. The V gene is TRBV7-3, the J gene TRBJ2-3, with TRBD2 matching over 9 bases. CDR1 is SGHTA, CDR2 FQGTGA, per germline. V lost 5 bases and J lost 3; bases outside the gene matches: 15. The CDR3 covers 18 residues.

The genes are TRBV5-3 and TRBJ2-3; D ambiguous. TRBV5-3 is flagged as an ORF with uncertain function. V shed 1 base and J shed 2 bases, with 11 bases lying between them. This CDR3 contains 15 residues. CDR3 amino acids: CARSLLRFLTDTQYF. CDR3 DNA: TGTGCCAGAAGCTTGTTGCGCTTCCTCACAGATACGCAGTATTTT.

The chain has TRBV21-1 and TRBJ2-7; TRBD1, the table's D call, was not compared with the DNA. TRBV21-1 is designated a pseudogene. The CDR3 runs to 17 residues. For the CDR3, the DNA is TGTGCCAGCAGCAAAAAAGGGCGTTGGGACAGATCCTACGAGCAGTACTTC. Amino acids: CASSKKGRWDRSYEQYF.

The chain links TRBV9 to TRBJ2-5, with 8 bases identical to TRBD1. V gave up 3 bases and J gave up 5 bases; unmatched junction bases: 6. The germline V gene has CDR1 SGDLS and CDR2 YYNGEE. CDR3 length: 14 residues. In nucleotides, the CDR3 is TGTGCCAGCAGCGCAGGGGGCGGAGGGGAGACCCAGTACTTC. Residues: CASSAGGGGETQYF. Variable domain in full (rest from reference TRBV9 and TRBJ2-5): DSGVTQTPKHLITATGQRVTLRCSPRSGDLSVYWYQQSLDQGLQFLIQYYNGEERAKGNILERFSAQQFPDLHSELNLSSLELGDSALYFCASSAGGGGETQYFGPGTRLLVL.

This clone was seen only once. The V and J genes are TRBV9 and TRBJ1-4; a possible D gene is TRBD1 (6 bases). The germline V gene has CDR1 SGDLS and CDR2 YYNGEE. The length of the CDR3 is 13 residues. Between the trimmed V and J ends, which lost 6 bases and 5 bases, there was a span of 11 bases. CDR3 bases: TGTGCCAGCACATCAGGGGTGAATGAAAAACTGTTTTTT. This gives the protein CASTSGVNEKLFF.

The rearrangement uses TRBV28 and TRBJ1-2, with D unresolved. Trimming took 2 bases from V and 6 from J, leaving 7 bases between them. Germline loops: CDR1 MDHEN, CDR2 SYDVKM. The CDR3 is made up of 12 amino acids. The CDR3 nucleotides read TGTGCCAGCAGTTTAGGCCCAAATGGCTACACCTTC. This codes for CASSLGPNGYTF.

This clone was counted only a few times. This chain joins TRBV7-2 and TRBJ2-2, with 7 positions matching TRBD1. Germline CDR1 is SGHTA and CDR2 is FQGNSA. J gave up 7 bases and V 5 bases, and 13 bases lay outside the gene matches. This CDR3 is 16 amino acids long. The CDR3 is CASSPPNRGRGGELFF. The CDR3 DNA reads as TGTGCCAGCAGCCCCCCTAACAGGGGAAGAGGCGGGGAGCTGTTTTTT.